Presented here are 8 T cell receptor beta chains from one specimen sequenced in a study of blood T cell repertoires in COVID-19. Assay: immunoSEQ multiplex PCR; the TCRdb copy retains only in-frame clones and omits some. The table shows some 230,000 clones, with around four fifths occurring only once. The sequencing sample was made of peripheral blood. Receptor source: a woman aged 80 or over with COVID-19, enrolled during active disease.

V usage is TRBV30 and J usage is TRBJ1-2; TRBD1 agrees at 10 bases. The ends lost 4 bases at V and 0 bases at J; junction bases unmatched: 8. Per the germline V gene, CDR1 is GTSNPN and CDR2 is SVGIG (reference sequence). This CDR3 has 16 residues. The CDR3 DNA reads TGTGCCTGGACCGGACAGGGGGTAATAGCTAACTATGGCTACACCTTC. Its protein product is CAWTGQGVIANYGYTF.

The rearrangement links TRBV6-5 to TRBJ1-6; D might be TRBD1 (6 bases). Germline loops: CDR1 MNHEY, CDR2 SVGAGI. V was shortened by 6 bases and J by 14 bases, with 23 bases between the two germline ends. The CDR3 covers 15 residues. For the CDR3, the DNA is TGTGCCAGCAGCCTTAGTGGGGGAAAGGGGGAAACCCTCCACTTT. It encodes CASSLSGGKGETLHF.

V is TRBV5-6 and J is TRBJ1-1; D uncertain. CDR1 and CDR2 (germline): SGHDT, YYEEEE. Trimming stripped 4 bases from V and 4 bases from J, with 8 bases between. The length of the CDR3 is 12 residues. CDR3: CASSAVGTEAFF. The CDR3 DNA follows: TGTGCCAGCAGCGCGGTGGGCACTGAAGCTTTCTTT. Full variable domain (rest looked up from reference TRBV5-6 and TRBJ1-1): DAGVTQSPTHLIKTRGQQVTLRCSPKSGHDTVSWYQQALGQGPQFIFQYYEEEERQRGNFPDRFSGHQFPNYSSELNVNALLLGDSALYLCASSAVGTEAFFGQGTRLTVV.

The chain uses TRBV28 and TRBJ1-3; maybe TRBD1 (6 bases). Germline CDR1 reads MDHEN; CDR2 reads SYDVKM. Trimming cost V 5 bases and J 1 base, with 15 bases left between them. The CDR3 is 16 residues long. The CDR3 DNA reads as TGTGCCAGCAGTCGCATGACAGGCCCTTCTGGAAACACCATATATTTT. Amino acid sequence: CASSRMTGPSGNTIYF.

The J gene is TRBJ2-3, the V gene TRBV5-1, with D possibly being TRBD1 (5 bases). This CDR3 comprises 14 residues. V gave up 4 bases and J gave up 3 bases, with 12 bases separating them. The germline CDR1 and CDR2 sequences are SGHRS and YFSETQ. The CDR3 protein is CASSPGHGTDTQYF. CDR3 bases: TGCGCCAGCAGCCCCGGACATGGGACAGATACGCAGTATTTT.

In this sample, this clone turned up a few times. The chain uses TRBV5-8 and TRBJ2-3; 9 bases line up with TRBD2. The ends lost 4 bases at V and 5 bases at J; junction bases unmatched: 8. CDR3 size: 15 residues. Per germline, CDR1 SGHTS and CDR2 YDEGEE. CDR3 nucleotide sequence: TGTGCCAGCAGCCCCCGTAGAGCGGGGGGAGATACGCAGTATTTT. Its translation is CASSPRRAGGDTQYF.

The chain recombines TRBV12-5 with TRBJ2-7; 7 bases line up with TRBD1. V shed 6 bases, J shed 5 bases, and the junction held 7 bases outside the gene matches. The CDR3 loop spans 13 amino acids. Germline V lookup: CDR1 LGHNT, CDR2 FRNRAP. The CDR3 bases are TGTGCTAGTGGAAGACAGGGTTTGGACGAGCAGTACTTC. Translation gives CASGRQGLDEQYF.

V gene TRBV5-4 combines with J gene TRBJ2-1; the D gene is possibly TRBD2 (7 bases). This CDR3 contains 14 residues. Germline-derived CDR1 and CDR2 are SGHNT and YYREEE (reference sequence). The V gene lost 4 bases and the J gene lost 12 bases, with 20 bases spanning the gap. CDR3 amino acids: CASSGSSGSRGQFF. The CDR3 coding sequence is TGTGCCAGCAGCGGGTCTAGCGGCAGCAGGGGGCAGTTCTTC.